The present T cell receptor beta chain was sequenced within a study of T cell changes during pregnancy in multiple sclerosis. Sequencing was performed with immunoSEQ multiplex PCR; in TCRdb, only in-frame clones are kept and a portion is missing. The sample lists fewer than 85,000 clones; about 95% were seen once. Germline V gene data show CDR1 as MNHEY and CDR2 as SMNVEV (reference sequence). This CDR3 is built from 15 residues. With 5 bases clipped from V and 2 bases from J, the junction kept 9 bases outside the gene matches. The sequences come from peripheral blood, collected in the third trimester of pregnancy. The origin of this receptor is a female donor with multiple sclerosis, enrolled in a pregnancy study. This rearrangement joins TRBV27 to TRBJ2-7; 7 nucleotides match TRBD1. CDR3 in amino acids: CASSPRGFGAYEQYF. The CDR3 DNA is TGTGCCAGCAGTCCCAGGGGGTTCGGGGCCTACGAGCAGTACTTC.